This TCR beta chain was obtained from a study of CD8+ T cells in alopecia areata. V was trimmed by 5 bases and J by 6 bases, leaving 14 bases between them. The CDR3 has 13 amino acids. Germline loops: CDR1 MNHEY, CDR2 SMNVEV (reference sequence). Extraction and reverse transcription of RNA yielded cDNA as the sequencing template. Using immunoSEQ multiplex PCR, the repertoire was profiled, and TCRdb retains in-frame clones only, with some absent. The sample carries 150,000 to 200,000 clones, just under 65% recorded once. Treatment: oral pan-JAK inhibitor, 5-10 mg twice daily. Material: CD4+ T cells sorted from blood, obtained between weeks 49 and 50, from a patient treated with tofacitinib. The receptor's source is a human donor with alopecia areata. The gene calls are TRBV27 and TRBJ2-7; D remains ambiguous. The CDR3, as DNA: TGTGCCAGCAGTCCGATCGGTCGATTCGAGCAGTACTTC. This gives the protein CASSPIGRFEQYF.